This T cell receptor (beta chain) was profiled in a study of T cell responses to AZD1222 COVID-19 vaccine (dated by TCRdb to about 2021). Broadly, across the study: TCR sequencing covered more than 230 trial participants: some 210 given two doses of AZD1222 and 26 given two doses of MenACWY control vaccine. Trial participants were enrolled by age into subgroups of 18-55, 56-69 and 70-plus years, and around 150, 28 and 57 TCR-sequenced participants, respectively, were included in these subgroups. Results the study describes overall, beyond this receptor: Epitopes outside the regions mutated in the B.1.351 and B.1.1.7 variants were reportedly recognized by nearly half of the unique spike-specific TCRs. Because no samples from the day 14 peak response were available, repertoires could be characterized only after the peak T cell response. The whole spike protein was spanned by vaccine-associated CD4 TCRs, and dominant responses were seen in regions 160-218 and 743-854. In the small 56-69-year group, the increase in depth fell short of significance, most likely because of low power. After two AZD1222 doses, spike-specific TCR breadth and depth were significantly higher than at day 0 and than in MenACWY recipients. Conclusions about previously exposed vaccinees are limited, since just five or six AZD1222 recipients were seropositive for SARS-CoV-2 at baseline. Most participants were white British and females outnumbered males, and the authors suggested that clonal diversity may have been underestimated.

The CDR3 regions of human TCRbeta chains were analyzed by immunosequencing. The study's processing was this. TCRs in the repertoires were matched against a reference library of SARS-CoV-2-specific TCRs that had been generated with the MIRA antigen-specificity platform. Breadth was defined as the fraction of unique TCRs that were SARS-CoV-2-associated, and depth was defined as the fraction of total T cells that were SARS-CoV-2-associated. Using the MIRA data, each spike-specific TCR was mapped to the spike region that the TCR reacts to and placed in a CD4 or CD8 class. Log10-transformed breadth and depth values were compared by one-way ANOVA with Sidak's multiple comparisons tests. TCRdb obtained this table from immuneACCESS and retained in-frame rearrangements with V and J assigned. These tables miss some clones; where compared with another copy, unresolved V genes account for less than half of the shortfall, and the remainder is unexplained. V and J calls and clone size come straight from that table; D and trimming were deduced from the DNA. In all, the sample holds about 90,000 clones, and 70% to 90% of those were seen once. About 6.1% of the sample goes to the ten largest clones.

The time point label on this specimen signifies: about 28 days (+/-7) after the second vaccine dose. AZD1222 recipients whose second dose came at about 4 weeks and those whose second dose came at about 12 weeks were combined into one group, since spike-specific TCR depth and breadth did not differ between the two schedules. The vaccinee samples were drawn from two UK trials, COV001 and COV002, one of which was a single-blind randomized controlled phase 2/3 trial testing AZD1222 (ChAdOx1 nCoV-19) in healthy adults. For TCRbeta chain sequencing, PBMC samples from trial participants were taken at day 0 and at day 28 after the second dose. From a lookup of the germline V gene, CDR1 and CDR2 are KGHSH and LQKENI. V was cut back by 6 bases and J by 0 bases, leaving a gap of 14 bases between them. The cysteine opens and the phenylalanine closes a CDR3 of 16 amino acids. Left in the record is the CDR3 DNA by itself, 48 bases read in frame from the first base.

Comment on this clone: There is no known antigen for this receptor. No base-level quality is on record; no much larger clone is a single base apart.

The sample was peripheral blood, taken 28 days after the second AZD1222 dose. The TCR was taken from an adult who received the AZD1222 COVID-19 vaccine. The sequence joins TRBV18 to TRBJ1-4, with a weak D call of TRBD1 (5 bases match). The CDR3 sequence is CASSPDITATNEKLFF. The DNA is TGTGCCAGCTCCCCGGACATAACGGCAACTAATGAAAAACTGTTTTTT.